This TCR beta chain was identified during a study of T cell repertoires in cytomegalovirus infection. General observations from the study: Dominating the ex vivo response were HLA-C-restricted CMV-specific TCR beta clonotypes.

This clonotype appeared many times. Its specificity is not known. TCRdb fed the reads into MiXCR, producing one record per CDR3 protein. The sample has around 530,000 distinct CDR3 sequences, approximately 15% seen once. Germline values: CDR1 MNHEY, CDR2 SMNVEV (reference sequence). CDR3 size: 14 residues. V was clipped by 2 bases and J by 5 bases, with 12 bases between them. This TCR came from a human donor in good health (CMV status not recorded). Some clones in this sample may be carry-over from other donors' samples. The specimen was CD8+ T cells from PBMCs. V is TRBV27 and J is TRBJ1-1; weak D call: TRBD1 (6 bases). The CDR3 loop is CASSLRGAGTEAFF. As DNA, the CDR3 is TGTGCCAGCAGTTTACGGGGGGCAGGTACTGAAGCTTTCTTT.